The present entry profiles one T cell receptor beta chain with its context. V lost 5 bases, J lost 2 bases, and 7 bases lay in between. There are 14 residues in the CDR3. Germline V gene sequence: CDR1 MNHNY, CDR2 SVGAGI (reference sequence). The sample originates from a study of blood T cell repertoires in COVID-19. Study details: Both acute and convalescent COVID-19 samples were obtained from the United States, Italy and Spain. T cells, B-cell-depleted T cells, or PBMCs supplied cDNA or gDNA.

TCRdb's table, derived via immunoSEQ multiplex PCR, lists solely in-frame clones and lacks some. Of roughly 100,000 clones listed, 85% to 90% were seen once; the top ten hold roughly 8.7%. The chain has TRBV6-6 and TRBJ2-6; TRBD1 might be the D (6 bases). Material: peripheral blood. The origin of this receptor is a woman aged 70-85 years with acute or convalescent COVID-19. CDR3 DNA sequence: TGTGCCAGCAGTACAGGGACTGGGGCCAACGTCCTGACTTTC. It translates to CASSTGTGANVLTF.